The T cell receptor beta chain under discussion was sequenced for a study of beta chain features in type 1 diabetes. Trimming removed 1 base at V and 5 bases at J, with 12 bases between. Germline CDR1 reads SGHRS; CDR2 reads YFSETQ. This CDR3 has 14 amino acids. Via the markers CD45RO/CCR7/CD25/CD127/CD95/CD27, stem cell-like memory, regulatory, central memory and naive CD4+ cells were sorted. Expressed TCRB transcripts were sequenced because the isolated RNA had all been reverse transcribed beforehand. TCRdb keeps only in-frame clones here, not all; method: immunoSEQ multiplex PCR. The sample includes over 120,000 clones, nearly 9.5% seen only once; the top ten take 0.55% to 0.85%.

The receptor's source is a man aged 18 to 30 in good health. Sequenced sample: central memory CD4+ T cells from blood. V usage is TRBV5-1 and J usage is TRBJ2-5, with D perhaps TRBD2 (5 bases). The CDR3 reads CASSLFNSEETQYF. CDR3 in DNA: TGCGCCAGCAGCTTGTTTAATAGCGAGGAGACCCAGTACTTC.